This is a list of T cell receptor beta chains from one sample in a study of cytomegalovirus exposure and HLA in healthy donors. Libraries were prepared by immunoSEQ multiplex PCR; TCRdb keeps only in-frame clonotypes and omits some of them. The sample records about 240,000 clones, approximately 90% being singletons. Sample: PBMCs. The receptors come from a man aged 18 to 35 in good health and CMV-seronegative. The CDR3 runs from the conserved cysteine through the conserved F or W. D genes are given only for firm matches. Size is stated for part of the rows, as once, few or many counts, or as a class when the clone is expanded.

TRBV2	TRBJ1-5	NA	TRBD1	CASSEGQGISNQPQHF	TGTGCCAGCAGTGAGGGACAGGGGATTAGCAATCAGCCCCAGCATTTT
TRBV27	TRBJ2-2	NA	NA	CASSFFVASGELFF	TGTGCCAGCAGTTTTTTCGTAGCGTCCGGGGAGCTGTTTTTT
TRBV7-2	TRBJ2-5	NA	NA	CASSLPGYETQYF	TGTGCCAGCAGCTTGCCGGGGTACGAGACCCAGTACTTC
TRBV4-3	TRBJ2-1	NA	NA	CASSQDWEDEQFF	TGCGCCAGCAGCCAAGATTGGGAGGATGAGCAGTTCTTC
TRBV6-5	TRBJ2-2	NA	NA	CASSYSWSGLAGELFF	TGTGCCAGCAGTTACTCGTGGTCGGGATTGGCGGGGGAGCTGTTTTTT
TRBV4-2	TRBJ2-2	NA	TRBD2	CASSQDNVLAGRDTGELFF	TGTGCCAGCAGCCAAGATAATGTCCTAGCGGGACGTGACACCGGGGAGCTGTTTTTT
TRBV6-1	TRBJ2-2	NA	NA	CASSSYRANTGELFF	TGTGCCAGCAGTTCTTACAGAGCGAACACCGGGGAGCTGTTTTTT
TRBV18	TRBJ2-1	NA	TRBD1	CASSPSDGTDLHNEQFF	TGTGCCAGCTCACCCTCAGACGGGACAGACTTACACAATGAGCAGTTCTTC
TRBV7-2	TRBJ2-5	NA	NA	CASSWQMKTQYF	TGTGCCAGCAGCTGGCAGATGAAAACCCAGTACTTC
TRBV2	TRBJ2-3	NA	TRBD2	CASSQNSGRADTQYF	TGTGCCAGCAGTCAGAATAGCGGGAGGGCAGATACGCAGTATTTT
TRBV30	TRBJ2-7	NA	TRBD2	CAWSVLPNSGRAEYEQYF	TGTGCCTGGAGTGTACTCCCCAATAGCGGGAGGGCAGAATACGAGCAGTACTTC
TRBV5-1	TRBJ1-1	NA	NA	CASSSNRETEAFF	TGCGCCAGCAGCAGTAACAGGGAAACTGAAGCTTTCTTT
TRBV5-1	TRBJ1-4	few	NA	CASSSAGAAANEKLFF	TGCGCCAGCAGCTCGGCAGGGGCGGCAGCTAATGAAAAACTGTTTTTT
TRBV9	TRBJ2-3	NA	NA	CASSASLRAPSTDTQYF	TGTGCCAGCAGCGCCTCACTGAGGGCCCCTTCCACAGATACGCAGTATTTT
TRBV9	TRBJ2-1	NA	TRBD2	CASSVERGISYNEQFF	TGTGCCAGCAGCGTAGAGCGGGGGATCTCCTACAATGAGCAGTTCTTC
TRBV7-6	TRBJ2-1	NA	NA	CASSAGLYNEQFF	TGTGCCAGCAGCGCCGGACTATACAATGAGCAGTTCTTC
TRBV28	TRBJ1-5	NA	TRBD1	CASSLLGGTQPQHF	TGTGCCAGCAGTTTATTAGGGGGCACTCAGCCCCAGCATTTT
TRBV27	TRBJ2-3	NA	TRBD2	CASSLGSGREGDTQYF	TGTGCCAGCAGTTTGGGTAGCGGGAGGGAGGGAGATACGCAGTATTTT
TRBV27	TRBJ2-2	once	TRBD2	CASSLSGSGNGELFF	TGTGCCAGCAGTTTAAGCGGGAGTGGGAACGGGGAGCTGTTTTTT
TRBV28	TRBJ1-5	NA	NA	CASLTERYQPQHF	TGTGCCAGTCTGACAGAACGATATCAGCCCCAGCATTTT
TRBV7-3	TRBJ2-2	few	NA	CASSLQGTGELFF	TGTGCCAGCAGCTTACAGGGCACCGGGGAGCTGTTTTTT
TRBV27	TRBJ1-1	NA	TRBD1	CASSGQGLNTEAFF	TGTGCCAGCAGCGGACAGGGGTTAAACACTGAAGCTTTCTTT
TRBV19	TRBJ1-5	few	NA	CASSITGWSNQPQHF	TGTGCCAGTAGTATAACAGGTTGGAGCAATCAGCCCCAGCATTTT
TRBV9	TRBJ2-1	NA	NA	CASSVVIAVPPPNEQFF	TGTGCCAGCAGCGTAGTAATTGCGGTACCGCCCCCCAATGAGCAGTTCTTC
TRBV4-3	TRBJ1-4	once	NA	CASSQDRQGWEKLFF	TGCGCCAGCAGCCAAGATCGGCAGGGTTGGGAAAAACTGTTTTTT
TRBV9	TRBJ2-5	NA	NA	CASSRGNQETQYF	TGTGCCAGCAGCAGGGGGAACCAAGAGACCCAGTACTTC
TRBV28	TRBJ2-7	NA	TRBD2	CASSLAGESSYEQYF	TGTGCCAGCAGTTTAGCGGGAGAGTCCTCCTACGAGCAGTACTTC
TRBV28	TRBJ2-3	NA	TRBD1	CASSLSGGFDTQYF	TGTGCCAGCAGTTTATCAGGGGGTTTCGATACGCAGTATTTT
TRBV7-9	TRBJ2-1	NA	TRBD2	CASSPGTSGLPGGEQFF	TGTGCCAGCAGTCCTGGGACTAGCGGTCTTCCCGGCGGTGAGCAGTTCTTC
TRBV5-1	TRBJ1-3	NA	TRBD1	CASSFTGGGNTIYF	TGCGCCAGCAGCTTCACAGGGGGTGGAAACACCATATATTTT
TRBV14	TRBJ1-1	NA	NA	CASSPGTTTNAFF	TGTGCCAGCAGCCCCGGGACAACGACCAACGCTTTCTTT
TRBV28	TRBJ1-1	few	NA	CASRRVWASNTEAFF	TGTGCCAGCAGGAGGGTCTGGGCATCGAACACTGAAGCTTTCTTT
TRBV7-9	TRBJ1-4	NA	NA	CASSPTPIRTDINEKLFF	TGTGCCAGCAGCCCAACCCCTATCCGGACAGATATTAATGAAAAACTGTTTTTT
TRBV5-1	TRBJ2-7	NA	TRBD1	CASSLRQGPYEQYF	TGCGCCAGCAGCTTGCGACAGGGACCCTACGAGCAGTACTTC
TRBV6-5	TRBJ1-4	few	TRBD1	CASSYRQGTNEKLFF	TGTGCCAGCAGTTACCGACAGGGTACGAATGAAAAACTGTTTTTT
TRBV9	TRBJ2-1	once	NA	CASSVAAAGHNEQFF	TGTGCCAGCAGCGTAGCCGCTGCGGGACACAATGAGCAGTTCTTC
TRBV19	TRBJ1-5	once	NA	CASSQGTISNQPQHF	TGTGCCAGTAGTCAGGGGACGATTAGCAATCAGCCCCAGCATTTT
TRBV25-1	TRBJ1-2	NA	NA	CASSASGAGGNYGYTF	TGTGCCAGCAGTGCCTCCGGGGCGGGGGGAAACTATGGCTACACCTTC
TRBV13	TRBJ2-3	NA	NA	CASTSLTQDRQYF	TGTGCCAGCACCTCCCTTACTCAGGATAGGCAGTATTTT
TRBV6-5	TRBJ1-2	once	TRBD1	CASREGQETYGYTF	TGTGCCAGCAGGGAGGGACAGGAGACCTATGGCTACACCTTC
TRBV7-8	TRBJ2-5	NA	NA	CASSKRISGTQYF	TGTGCCAGCAGCAAACGAATCTCGGGGACCCAGTACTTC
TRBV18	TRBJ1-1	NA	NA	CASSPKTVNTEAFF	TGTGCCAGCTCACCAAAAACAGTGAACACTGAAGCTTTCTTT
TRBV5-6	TRBJ1-5	NA	NA	CASRGGGGQPQHF	TGTGCCAGCCGCGGGGGGGGAGGGCAGCCCCAGCATTTT
TRBV12-2	TRBJ1-5	once	NA	CASRLSLATRVNRACQPQHF	TGTGCAAGTCGCTTGTCCCTCGCCACCAGGGTAAACAGGGCGTGCCAGCCCCAGCATTTT
TRBV12-5	TRBJ2-1	many	NA	CASGLFGSYNEQFF	TGTGCTAGTGGTTTGTTCGGGAGCTACAATGAGCAGTTCTTC
TRBV11-2	TRBJ1-5	once	NA	CASRGDSNQPQHF	TGTGCCAGCAGGGGAGATTCCAATCAGCCCCAGCATTTT
TRBV19	TRBJ2-7	NA	TRBD2	CASSIAGGFYEQYF	TGTGCCAGTAGCATAGCGGGAGGGTTCTACGAGCAGTACTTC
TRBV5-1	TRBJ1-2	NA	TRBD1	CASSLETLGTGGFGYTF	TGCGCCAGCAGCTTGGAGACCCTCGGGACAGGGGGTTTTGGCTACACCTTC
TRBV7-8	TRBJ1-6	NA	NA	CASSLVPDSNSPLHF	TGTGCCAGCAGCTTAGTCCCGGACAGTAATTCACCCCTCCACTTT
TRBV28	TRBJ2-7	few	TRBD1	CASSLGDRGRGEQYF	TGTGCCAGCAGTTTGGGGGACAGGGGGCGCGGGGAGCAGTACTTC
TRBV16	TRBJ1-2	NA	TRBD1	CASSQGTGGLYGYTF	TGTGCCAGCAGCCAAGGAACAGGGGGATTATATGGCTACACCTTC
TRBV5-8	TRBJ2-5	NA	TRBD2	CASSLSGANQETQYF	TGTGCCAGCAGCCTGAGCGGGGCGAACCAAGAGACCCAGTACTTC
TRBV7-9	TRBJ1-1	NA	NA	CASSATMGAEAFF	TGTGCCAGCAGCGCGACTATGGGGGCCGAAGCTTTCTTT
TRBV27	TRBJ2-7	NA	NA	CASSPTGGGYEQYF	TGTGCCAGCAGCCCTACAGGGGGGGGGTACGAGCAGTACTTC
TRBV6-1	TRBJ2-2	NA	NA	CASSDRVSNTGELFF	TGTGCCAGCAGTGACAGGGTATCGAACACCGGGGAGCTGTTTTTT
TRBV28	TRBJ2-1	few	TRBD1	CASSSGQTYNEQFF	TGTGCCAGCAGTTCGGGACAGACCTACAATGAGCAGTTCTTC
TRBV6-6	TRBJ1-2	NA	NA	CASSYDSVYGYTF	TGTGCCAGCAGTTACGACAGTGTCTATGGCTACACCTTC
TRBV27	TRBJ2-7	NA	NA	CASSSGGTHEQYF	TGTGCCAGCAGTTCCGGCGGGACCCACGAGCAGTACTTC
TRBV5-5	TRBJ2-2	NA	NA	CASSLAEVGELFF	TGTGCCAGCAGCTTGGCCGAGGTCGGGGAGCTGTTTTTT
TRBV7-2	TRBJ2-5	NA	TRBD1	CASSLARQGGQETQYF	TGTGCCAGCAGCTTAGCCCGACAGGGTGGGCAAGAGACCCAGTACTTC